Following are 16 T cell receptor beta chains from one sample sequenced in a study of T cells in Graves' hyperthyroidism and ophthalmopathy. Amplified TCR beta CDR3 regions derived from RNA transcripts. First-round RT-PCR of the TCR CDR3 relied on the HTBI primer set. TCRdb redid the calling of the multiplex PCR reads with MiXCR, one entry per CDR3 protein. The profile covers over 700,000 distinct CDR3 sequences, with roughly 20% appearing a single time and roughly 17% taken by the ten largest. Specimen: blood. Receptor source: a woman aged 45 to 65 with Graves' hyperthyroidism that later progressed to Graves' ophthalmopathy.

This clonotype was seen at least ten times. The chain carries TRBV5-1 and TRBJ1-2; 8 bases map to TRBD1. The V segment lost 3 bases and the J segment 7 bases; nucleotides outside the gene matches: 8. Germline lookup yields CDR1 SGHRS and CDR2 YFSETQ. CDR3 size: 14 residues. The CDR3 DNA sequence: TGCGCCAGCAGCTACGGACAGGGAGCGGGTGGCTACACCTTC. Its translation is CASSYGQGAGGYTF.

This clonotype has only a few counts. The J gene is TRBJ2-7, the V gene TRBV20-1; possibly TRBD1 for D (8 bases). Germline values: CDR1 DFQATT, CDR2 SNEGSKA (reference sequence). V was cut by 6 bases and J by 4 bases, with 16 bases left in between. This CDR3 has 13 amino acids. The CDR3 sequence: CSALQGGRYEQYF. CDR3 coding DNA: TGCAGTGCCTTACAGGGGGGGAGGTACGAGCAGTACTTC.

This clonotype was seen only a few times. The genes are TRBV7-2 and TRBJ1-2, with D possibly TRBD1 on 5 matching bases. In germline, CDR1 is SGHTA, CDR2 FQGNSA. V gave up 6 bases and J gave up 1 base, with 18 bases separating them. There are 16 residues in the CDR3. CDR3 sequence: CASSQSVGAHNYGYTF. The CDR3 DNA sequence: TGTGCCAGCAGTCAATCGGTAGGGGCCCATAACTATGGCTACACCTTC.

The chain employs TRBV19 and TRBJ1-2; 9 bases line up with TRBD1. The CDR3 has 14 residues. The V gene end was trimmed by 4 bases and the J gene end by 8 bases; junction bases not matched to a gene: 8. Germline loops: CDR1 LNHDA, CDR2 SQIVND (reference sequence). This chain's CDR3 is CASSKLRDREGYTF. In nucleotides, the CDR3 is TGTGCCAGTAGTAAACTCCGGGACAGGGAAGGCTACACCTTC.

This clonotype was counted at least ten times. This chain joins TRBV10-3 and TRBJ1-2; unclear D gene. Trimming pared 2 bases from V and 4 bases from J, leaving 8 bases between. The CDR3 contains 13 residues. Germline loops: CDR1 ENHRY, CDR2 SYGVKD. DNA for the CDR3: TGTGCCATCAGTGAGCCGCTTGGCTATGGCTACACCTTC. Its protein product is CAISEPLGYGYTF.

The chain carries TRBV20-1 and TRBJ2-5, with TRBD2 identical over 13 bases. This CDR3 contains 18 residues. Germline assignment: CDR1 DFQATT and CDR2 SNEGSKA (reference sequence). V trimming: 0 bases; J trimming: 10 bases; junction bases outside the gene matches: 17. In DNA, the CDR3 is TGCAGTGCTAGAGATCCGGCGGCCCCGCGACTAGCGGGGGGATACCAGTACTTC. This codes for CSARDPAAPRLAGGYQYF.

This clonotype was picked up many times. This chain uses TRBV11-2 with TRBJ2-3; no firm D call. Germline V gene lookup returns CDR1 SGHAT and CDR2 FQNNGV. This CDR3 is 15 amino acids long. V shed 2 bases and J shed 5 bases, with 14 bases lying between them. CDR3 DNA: TGTGCCAGCAGCTTAAATCTAGTCGCAGGAGATACGCAGTATTTT. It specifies CASSLNLVAGDTQYF.

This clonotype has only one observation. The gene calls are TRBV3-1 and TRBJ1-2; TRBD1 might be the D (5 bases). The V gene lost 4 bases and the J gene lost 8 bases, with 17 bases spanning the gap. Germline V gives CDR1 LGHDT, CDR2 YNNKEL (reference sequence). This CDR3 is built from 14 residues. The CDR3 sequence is CASSPHPGGLGYTF. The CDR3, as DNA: TGTGCCAGCAGCCCCCACCCGGGGGGGTTAGGCTACACCTTC.

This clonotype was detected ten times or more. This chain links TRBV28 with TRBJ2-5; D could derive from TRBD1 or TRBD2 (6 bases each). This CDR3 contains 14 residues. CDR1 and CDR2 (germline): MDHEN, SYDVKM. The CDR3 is CPWGAGGKGETQYF. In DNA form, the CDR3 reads TGTCCCTGGGGGGCAGGAGGAAAGGGGGAGACCCAGTACTTC. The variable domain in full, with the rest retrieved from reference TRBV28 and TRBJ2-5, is DVKVTQSSRYLVKRTGEKVFLECVQDMDHENMFWYRQDPGLGLRLIYFSYDVKMKEKGDIPEGYSVSREKKERFSLILESASTNQTSMYLCPWGAGGKGETQYFGPGTRLLVL.

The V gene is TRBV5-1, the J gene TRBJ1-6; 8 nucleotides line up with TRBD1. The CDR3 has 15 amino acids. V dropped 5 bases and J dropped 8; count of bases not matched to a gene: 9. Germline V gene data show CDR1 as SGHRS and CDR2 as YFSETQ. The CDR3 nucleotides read TGCGCCAGCAGACCATCCGGGACAGGAGATTCACCCCTCCACTTT. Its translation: CASRPSGTGDSPLHF.

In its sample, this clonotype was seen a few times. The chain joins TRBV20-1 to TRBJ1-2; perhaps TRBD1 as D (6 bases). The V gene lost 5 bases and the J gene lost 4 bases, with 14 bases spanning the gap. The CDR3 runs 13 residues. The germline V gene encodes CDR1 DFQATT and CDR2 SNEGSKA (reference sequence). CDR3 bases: TGCAGTGCTCCCCTCCGGGGGGCCTATGGCTACACCTTC. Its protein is CSAPLRGAYGYTF.

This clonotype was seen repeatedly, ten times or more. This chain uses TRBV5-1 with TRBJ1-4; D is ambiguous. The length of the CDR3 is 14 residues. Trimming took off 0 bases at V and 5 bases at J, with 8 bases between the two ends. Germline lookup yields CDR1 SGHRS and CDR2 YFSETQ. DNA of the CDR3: TGCGCCAGCAGCTTGGATTCGCGGAATGAAAAACTGTTTTTT. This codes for CASSLDSRNEKLFF.

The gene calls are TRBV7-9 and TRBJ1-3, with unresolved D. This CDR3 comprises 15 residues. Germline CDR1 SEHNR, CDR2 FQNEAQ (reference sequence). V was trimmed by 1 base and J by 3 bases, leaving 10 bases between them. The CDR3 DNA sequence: TGTGCCAGCAGCTTAGAGGTCCAGTTTGGAAACACCATATATTTT. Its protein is CASSLEVQFGNTIYF.

CDR3 bases: TGTGCCAGCAGTGAAGTTATATTGGGACTAGCGGACTACAATGAGCAGTTCTTC. It translates to CASSEVILGLADYNEQFF. V is TRBV2 and J is TRBJ2-1, with 11 positions matching TRBD2. The CDR3 has 18 residues. Germline V gives CDR1 SNHLY, CDR2 FYNNEI. J lost 3 bases, V lost 1 base, and 8 bases had no gene match.

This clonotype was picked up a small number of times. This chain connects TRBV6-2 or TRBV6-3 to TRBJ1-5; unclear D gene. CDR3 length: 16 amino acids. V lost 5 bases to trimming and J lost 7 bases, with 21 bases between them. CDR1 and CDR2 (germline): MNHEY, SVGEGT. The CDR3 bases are TGTGCCAGCAGTCCAGTTATTTTGGTGAGGGTGCAGCCCCAGCATTTT. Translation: CASSPVILVRVQPQHF.

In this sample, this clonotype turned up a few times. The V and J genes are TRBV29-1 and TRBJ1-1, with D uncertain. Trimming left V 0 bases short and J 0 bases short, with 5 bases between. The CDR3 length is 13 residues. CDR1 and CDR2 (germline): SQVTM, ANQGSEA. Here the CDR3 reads CSVEDPLNTEAFF. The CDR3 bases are TGCAGCGTTGAAGATCCTTTGAACACTGAAGCTTTCTTT.